This TCR beta chain was found in a study of OX40 agonist ivuxolimab in advanced cancers. Study summary: Among those enrolled, mean age was around 55 years (range about 23 to 90) and about 82% were male.

The CDR3 covers 14 residues. The junction had 2 bases not matched to a gene; V was cut back by 1 base and J by 10 bases. Germline values: CDR1 SGHAT, CDR2 FQNNGV. This table comes from immunoSEQ multiplex PCR, and its TCRdb copy is limited to in-frame clones, with some not included. The sample consists of around 63,000 clones, 79% of them appearing once. The chain joins TRBV11-2 to TRBJ2-2; 11 bases fit TRBD2. The material sequenced was CD4+ or CD8+ T cells sorted from blood, taken in a trial of the OX40 agonist ivuxolimab. This sequence originates from an adult with an advanced solid tumor such as melanoma, head and neck, liver or kidney cancer. The chain's CDR3 is CASSLVLAGEELFF. In DNA form, the CDR3 reads TGTGCCAGCAGCTTAGTACTAGCGGGGGAGGAGCTGTTTTTT.